This T cell receptor (beta chain) was recovered during a study of OX40 agonist ivuxolimab in advanced cancers. Points from the study as a whole: Blood T cells, both CD4+ and CD8+, expanded clonally by week 6 at 0.1 to 3.0 mg/kg.

V shed 6 bases and J shed 4 bases, with 9 bases lying between them. Germline lookup yields CDR1 ENHRY and CDR2 SYGVKD. The CDR3 has 13 amino acids. Only in-frame clones appear in the TCRdb table, and some are missing; sequencing was by immunoSEQ multiplex PCR. The sample has about 68,000 clones; approximately 90% are singletons. Comment on this clone: What it binds is not known.

The chain recombines TRBV10-3 with TRBJ1-4, with TRBD1 as a possible D gene (5 bases). The origin of this receptor is an adult with an advanced solid tumor such as melanoma, head and neck, liver or kidney cancer. The sample consisted of CD4+ or CD8+ T cells sorted from blood, taken in a trial of the OX40 agonist ivuxolimab. The CDR3 DNA sequence: TGTGCCATCAGAGGGGTGGGTAATGAAAAACTGTTTTTT. Its translation: CAIRGVGNEKLFF.